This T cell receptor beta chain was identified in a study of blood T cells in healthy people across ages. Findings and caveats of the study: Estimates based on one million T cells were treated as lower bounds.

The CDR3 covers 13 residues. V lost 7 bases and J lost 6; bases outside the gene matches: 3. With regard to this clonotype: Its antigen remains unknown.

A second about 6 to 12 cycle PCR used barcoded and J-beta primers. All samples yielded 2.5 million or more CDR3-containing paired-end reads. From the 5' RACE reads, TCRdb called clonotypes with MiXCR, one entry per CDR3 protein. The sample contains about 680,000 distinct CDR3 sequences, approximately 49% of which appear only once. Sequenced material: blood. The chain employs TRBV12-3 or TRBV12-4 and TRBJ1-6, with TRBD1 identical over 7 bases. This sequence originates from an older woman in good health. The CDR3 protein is CASKTGFNSPLHF. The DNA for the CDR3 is TGTGCCAGCAAGACAGGGTTTAATTCACCCCTCCACTTT.